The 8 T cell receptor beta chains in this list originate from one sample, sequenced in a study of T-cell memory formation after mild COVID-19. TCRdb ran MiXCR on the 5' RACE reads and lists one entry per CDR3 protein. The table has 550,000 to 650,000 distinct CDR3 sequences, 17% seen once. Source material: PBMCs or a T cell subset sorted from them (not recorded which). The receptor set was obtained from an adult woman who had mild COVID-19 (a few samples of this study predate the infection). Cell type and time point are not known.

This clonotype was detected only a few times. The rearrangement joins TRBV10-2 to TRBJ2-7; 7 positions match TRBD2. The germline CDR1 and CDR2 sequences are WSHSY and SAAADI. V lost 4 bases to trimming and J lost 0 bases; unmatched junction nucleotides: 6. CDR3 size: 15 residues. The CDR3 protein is CASSAGWGGSYEQYF. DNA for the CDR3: TGCGCCAGCAGTGCGGGGTGGGGGGGCTCCTACGAGCAGTACTTC.

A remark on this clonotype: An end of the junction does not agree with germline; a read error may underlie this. The CDR3 DNA reads TGTGCCAGCAGTTACCCGGGACTAGCGGGAGGATTTGGCTACGATGAGCAGTTCTTC. Its protein is CASSYPGLAGGFGYDEQFF. The chain links TRBV6-2 or TRBV6-3 to TRBJ2-1, with 15 positions matching TRBD2. The CDR3 extends over 19 amino acids. In germline, CDR1 is MNHEY, CDR2 SVGEGT.

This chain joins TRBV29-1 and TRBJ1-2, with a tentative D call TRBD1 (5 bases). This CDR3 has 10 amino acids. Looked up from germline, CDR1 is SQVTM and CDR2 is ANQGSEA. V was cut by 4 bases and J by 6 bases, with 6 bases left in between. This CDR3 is CSVVGDGYTF. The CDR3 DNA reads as TGCAGCGTTGTAGGGGATGGCTACACCTTC.

CDR3 sequence: CASRSSLAEAFF. CDR3 DNA sequence: TGTGCCAGCAGGTCCTCCTTAGCTGAAGCTTTCTTT. J is TRBJ1-1 and V is TRBV6-5; D not certain. Germline V gives CDR1 MNHEY, CDR2 SVGAGI. This CDR3 region has 12 residues. V lost 6 bases to trimming and J lost 6 bases, with 11 bases between them.

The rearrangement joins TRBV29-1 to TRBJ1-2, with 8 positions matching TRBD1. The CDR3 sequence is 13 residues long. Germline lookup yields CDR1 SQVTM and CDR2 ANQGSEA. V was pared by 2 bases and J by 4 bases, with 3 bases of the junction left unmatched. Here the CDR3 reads CSVETGTGYGYTF. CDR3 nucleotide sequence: TGCAGCGTTGAAACCGGGACAGGCTATGGCTACACCTTC.

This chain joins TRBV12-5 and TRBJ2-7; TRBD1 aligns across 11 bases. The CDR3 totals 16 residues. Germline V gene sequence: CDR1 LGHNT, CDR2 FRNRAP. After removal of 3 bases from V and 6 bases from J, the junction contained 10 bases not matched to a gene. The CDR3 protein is CASGLGSMGTGGEQYF. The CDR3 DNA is TGTGCTAGTGGTTTAGGGTCTATGGGGACAGGGGGCGAGCAGTACTTC.

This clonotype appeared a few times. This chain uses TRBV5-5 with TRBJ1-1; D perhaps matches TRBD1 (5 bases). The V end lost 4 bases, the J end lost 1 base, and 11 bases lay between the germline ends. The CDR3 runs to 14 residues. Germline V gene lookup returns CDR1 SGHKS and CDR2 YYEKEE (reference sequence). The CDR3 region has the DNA TGTGCCAGCAGCATCGGGGCCAAGAACACTGAAGCTTTCTTT. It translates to CASSIGAKNTEAFF. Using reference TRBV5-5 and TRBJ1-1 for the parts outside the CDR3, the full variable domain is DAGVTQSPTHLIKTRGQQVTLRCSPISGHKSVSWYQQVLGQGPQFIFQYYEKEERGRGNFPDRFSARQFPNYSSELNVNALLLGDSALYLCASSIGAKNTEAFFGQGTRLTVV.

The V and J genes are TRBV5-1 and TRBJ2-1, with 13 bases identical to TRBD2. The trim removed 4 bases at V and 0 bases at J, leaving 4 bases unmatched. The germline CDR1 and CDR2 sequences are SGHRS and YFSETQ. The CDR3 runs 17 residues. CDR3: CASSVRTSGGSYNEQFF. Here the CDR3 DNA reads TGCGCCAGCAGCGTCCGGACTAGCGGGGGCTCCTACAATGAGCAGTTCTTC.